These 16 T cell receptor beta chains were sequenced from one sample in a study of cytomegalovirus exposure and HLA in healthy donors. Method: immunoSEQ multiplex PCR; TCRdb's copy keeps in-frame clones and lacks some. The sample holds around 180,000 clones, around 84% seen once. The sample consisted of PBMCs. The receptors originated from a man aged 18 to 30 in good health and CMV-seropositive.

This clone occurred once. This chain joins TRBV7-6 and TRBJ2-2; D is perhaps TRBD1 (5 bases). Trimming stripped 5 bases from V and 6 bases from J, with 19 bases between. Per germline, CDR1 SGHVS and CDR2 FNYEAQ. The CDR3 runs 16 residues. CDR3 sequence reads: CASSPQGSRGPGELFF. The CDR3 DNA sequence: TGTGCCAGCAGCCCGCAGGGATCAAGGGGCCCCGGGGAGCTGTTTTTT.

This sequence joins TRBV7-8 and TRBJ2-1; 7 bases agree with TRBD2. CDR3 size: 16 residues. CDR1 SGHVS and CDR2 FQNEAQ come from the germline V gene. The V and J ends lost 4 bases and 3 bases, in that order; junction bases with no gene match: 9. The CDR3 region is CASSSPRAGFYNEQFF. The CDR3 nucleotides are TGTGCCAGCAGCTCCCCCCGAGCGGGATTCTACAATGAGCAGTTCTTC.

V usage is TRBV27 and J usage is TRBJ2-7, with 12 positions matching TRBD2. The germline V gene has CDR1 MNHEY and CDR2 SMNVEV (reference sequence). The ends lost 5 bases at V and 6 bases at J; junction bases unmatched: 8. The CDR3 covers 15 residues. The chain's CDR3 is CASSVDGLAGSEQYF. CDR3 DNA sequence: TGTGCCAGCAGTGTCGATGGACTAGCGGGATCCGAGCAGTACTTC.

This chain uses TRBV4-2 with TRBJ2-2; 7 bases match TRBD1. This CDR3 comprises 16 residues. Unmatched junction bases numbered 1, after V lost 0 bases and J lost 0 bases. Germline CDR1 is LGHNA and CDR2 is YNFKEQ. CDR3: CASSQEGTANTGELFF. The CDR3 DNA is TGTGCCAGCAGCCAAGAAGGGACAGCGAACACCGGGGAGCTGTTTTTT.

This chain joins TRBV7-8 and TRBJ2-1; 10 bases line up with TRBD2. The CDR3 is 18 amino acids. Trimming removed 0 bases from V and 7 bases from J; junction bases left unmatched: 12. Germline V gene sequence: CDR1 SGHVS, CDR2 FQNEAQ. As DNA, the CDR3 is TGTGCCAGCAGCTTAGCTCGAATAGCGGGAGGTCGTAAAAATGAGCAGTTCTTC. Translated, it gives CASSLARIAGGRKNEQFF.

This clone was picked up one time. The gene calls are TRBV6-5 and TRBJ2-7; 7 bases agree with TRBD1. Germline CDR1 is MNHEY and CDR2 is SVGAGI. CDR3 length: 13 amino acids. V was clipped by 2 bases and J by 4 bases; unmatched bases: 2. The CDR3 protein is CASSYDREYEQYF. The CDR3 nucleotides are TGTGCCAGCAGTTACGACAGGGAGTACGAGCAGTACTTC.

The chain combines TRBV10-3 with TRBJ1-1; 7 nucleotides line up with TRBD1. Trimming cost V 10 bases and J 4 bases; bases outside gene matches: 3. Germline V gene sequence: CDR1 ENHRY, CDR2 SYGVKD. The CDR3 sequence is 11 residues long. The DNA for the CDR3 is TGTGCCACCCGGACAGGCACTGAAGCTTTCTTT. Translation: CATRTGTEAFF.

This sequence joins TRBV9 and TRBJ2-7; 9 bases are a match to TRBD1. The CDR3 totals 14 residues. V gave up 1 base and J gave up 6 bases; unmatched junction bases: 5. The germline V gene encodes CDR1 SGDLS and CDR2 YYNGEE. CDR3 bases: TGTGCCAGCAGCGTAACCGGGACAGGGAGCGAGCAGTACTTC. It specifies CASSVTGTGSEQYF.

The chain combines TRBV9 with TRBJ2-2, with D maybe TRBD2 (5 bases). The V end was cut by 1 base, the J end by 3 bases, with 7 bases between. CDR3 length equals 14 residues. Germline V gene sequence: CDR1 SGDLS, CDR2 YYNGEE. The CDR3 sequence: CASSVNSDTGELFF. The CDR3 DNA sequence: TGTGCCAGCAGCGTAAATAGCGACACCGGGGAGCTGTTTTTT.

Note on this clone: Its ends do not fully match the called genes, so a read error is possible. CDR3 region: CASSLTRRREAQYF. As DNA, the CDR3 is TGTGCCAGCAGCCTAACACGTCGTAGGGAGGCGCAGTACTTC. This sequence joins TRBV7-3 and TRBJ2-7; D perhaps matches TRBD2 (6 bases). Germline CDR1 is SGHTA and CDR2 is FQGTGA. The CDR3 length is 14 residues. Supplemented by reference TRBV7-3 and TRBJ2-7, the full variable domain reads GAGVSQTPSNKVTEKGKYVELRCDPISGHTALYWYRQSLGQGPEFLIYFQGTGAADDSGLPNDRFFAVRPEGSVSTLKIQRTERGDSAVYLCASSLTRRREAQYFGPGTRLTVT.

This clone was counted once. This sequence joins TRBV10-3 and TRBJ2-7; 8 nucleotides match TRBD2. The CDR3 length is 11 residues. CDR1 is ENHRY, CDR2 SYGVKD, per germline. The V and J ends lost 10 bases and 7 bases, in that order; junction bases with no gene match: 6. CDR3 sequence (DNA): TGTGCCACCGCCGGGAGGGGAGAGCAGTACTTC. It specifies CATAGRGEQYF.

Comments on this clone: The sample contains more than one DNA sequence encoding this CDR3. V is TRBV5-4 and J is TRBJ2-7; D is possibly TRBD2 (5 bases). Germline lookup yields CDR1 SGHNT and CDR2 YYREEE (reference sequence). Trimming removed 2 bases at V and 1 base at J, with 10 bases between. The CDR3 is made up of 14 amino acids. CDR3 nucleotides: TGTGCCAGCAGCTTAGGTGGGAGTTCCTACGAGCAGTACTTC. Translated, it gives CASSLGGSSYEQYF.

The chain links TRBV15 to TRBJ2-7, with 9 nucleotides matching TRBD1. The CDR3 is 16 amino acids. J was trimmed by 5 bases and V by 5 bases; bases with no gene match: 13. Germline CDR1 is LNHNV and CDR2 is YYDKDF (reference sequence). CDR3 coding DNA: TGTGCCACCAGCGCAGACTGGACAGGGGCGCGGAACGAGCAGTACTTC. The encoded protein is CATSADWTGARNEQYF. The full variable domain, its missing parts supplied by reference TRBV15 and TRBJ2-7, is DAMVIQNPRYQVTQFGKPVTLSCSQTLNHNVMYWYQQKSSQAPKLLFHYYDKDFNNEADTPDNFQSRRPNTSFCFLDIRSPGLGDTAMYLCATSADWTGARNEQYFGPGTRLTVT.

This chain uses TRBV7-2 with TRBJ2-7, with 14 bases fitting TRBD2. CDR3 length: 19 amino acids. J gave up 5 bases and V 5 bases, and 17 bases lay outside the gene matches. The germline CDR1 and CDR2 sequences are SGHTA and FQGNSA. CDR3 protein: CASSQSRHLTSGRANEQYF. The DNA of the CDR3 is TGTGCCAGCAGCCAAAGTCGACATTTGACTAGCGGGAGGGCAAACGAGCAGTACTTC.

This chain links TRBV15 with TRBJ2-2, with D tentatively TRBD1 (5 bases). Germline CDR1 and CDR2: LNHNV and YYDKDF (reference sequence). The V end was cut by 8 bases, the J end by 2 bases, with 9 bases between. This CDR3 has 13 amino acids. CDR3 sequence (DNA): TGTGCCACCGATGACAGAAACACCGGGGAGCTGTTTTTT. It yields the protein CATDDRNTGELFF.

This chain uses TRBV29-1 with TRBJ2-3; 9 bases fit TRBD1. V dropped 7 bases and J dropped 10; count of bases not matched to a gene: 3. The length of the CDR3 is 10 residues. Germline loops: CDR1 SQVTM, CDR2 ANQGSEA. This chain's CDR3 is CSGGQGSQYF. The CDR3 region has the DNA TGCAGCGGCGGACAGGGGTCGCAGTATTTT.